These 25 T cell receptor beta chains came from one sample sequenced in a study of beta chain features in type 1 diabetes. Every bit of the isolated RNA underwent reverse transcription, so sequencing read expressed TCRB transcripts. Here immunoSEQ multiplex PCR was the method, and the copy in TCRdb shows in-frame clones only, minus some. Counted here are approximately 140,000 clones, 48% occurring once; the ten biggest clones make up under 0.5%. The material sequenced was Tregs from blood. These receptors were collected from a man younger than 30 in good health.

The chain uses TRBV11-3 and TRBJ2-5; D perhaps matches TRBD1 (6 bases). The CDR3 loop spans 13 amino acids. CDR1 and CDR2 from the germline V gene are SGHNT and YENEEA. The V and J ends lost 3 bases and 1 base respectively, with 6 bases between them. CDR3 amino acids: CASSLDSQETQYF. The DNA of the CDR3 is TGTGCCAGCAGCTTGGACAGCCAAGAGACCCAGTACTTC.

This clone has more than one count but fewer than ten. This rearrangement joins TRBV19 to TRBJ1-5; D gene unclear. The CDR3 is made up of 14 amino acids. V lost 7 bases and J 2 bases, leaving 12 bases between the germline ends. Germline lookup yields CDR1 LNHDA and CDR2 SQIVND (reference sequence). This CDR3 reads CASTRARGNQPQHF. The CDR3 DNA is TGTGCCAGTACGCGGGCGAGGGGCAATCAGCCCCAGCATTTT.

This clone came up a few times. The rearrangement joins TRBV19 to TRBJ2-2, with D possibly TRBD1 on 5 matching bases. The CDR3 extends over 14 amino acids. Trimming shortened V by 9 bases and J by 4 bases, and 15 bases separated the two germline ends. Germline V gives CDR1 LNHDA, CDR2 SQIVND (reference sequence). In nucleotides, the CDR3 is TGTGCCAGCCACCGGACACTCCCCACCGGGGAGCTGTTTTTT. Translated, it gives CASHRTLPTGELFF.

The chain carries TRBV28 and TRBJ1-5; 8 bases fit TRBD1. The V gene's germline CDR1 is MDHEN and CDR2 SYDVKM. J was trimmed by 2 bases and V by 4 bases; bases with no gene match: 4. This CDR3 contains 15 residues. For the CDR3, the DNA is TGTGCCAGCAGTTCTCTACAGGGGGGCAATCAGCCCCAGCATTTT. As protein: CASSSLQGGNQPQHF.

The CDR3 nucleotides read TGTGCCACCAGCAGACGAAGGGGGTTGAACACTGAAGCTTTCTTT. Translation: CATSRRRGLNTEAFF. The chain links TRBV15 to TRBJ1-1; tentative D call: TRBD1 (6 bases). Trimming removed 2 bases from V and 0 bases from J, with 10 bases in between. Germline V gene data show CDR1 as LNHNV and CDR2 as YYDKDF (reference sequence). CDR3 size: 15 residues.

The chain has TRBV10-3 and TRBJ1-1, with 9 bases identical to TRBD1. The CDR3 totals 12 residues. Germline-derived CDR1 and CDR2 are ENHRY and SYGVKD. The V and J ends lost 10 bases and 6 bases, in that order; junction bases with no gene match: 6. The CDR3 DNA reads TGTGCCAGCAGACAGGGGGTTTCTGAAGCTTTCTTT. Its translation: CASRQGVSEAFF.

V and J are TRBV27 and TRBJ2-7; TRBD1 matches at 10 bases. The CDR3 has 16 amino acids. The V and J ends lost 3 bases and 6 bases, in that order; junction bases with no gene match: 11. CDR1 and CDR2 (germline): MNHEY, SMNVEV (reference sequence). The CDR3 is CASSLIPGQGLIEQYF. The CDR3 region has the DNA TGTGCCAGCAGTTTGATCCCGGGACAGGGGCTCATCGAGCAGTACTTC.

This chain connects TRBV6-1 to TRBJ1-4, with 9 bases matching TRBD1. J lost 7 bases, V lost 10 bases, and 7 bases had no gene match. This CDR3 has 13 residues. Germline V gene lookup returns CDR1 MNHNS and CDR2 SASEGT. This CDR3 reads CAIRDRAREKLFF. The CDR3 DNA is TGTGCCATCCGGGACAGGGCGCGTGAAAAACTGTTTTTT.

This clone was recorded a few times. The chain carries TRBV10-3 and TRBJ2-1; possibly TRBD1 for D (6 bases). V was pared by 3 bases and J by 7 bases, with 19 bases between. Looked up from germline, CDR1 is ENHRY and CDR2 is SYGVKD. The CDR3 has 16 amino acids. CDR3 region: CAISDHRDIKRNEQFF. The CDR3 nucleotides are TGTGCCATCAGTGACCACCGGGACATCAAACGAAATGAGCAGTTCTTC.

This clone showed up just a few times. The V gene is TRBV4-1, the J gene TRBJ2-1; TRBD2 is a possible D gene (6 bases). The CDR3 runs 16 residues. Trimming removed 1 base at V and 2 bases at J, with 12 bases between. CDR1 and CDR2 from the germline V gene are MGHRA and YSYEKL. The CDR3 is CASSQARGIAYNEQFF. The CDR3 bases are TGCGCCAGCAGCCAAGCCCGGGGGATTGCCTACAATGAGCAGTTCTTC.

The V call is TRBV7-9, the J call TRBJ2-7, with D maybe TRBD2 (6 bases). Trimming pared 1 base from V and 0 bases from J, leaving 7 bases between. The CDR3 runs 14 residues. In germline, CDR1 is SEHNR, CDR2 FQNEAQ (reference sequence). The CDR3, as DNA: TGTGCCAGCAGCTTAGGGCGGGGCTCCTACGAGCAGTACTTC. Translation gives CASSLGRGSYEQYF.

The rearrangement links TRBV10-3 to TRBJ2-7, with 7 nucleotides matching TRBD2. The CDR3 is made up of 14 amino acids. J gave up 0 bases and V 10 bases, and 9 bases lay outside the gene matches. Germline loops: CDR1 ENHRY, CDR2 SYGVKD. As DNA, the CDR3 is TGTGCCAGCTTCCCGGGGAGGGGCTCCTACGAGCAGTACTTC. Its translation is CASFPGRGSYEQYF.

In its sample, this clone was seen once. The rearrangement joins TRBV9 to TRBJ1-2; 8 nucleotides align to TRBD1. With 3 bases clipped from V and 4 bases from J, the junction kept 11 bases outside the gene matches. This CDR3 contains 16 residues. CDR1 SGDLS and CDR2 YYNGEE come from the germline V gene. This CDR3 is CASSAQQGGLVYGYTF. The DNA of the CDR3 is TGTGCCAGCAGCGCGCAACAGGGGGGACTGGTCTATGGCTACACCTTC.

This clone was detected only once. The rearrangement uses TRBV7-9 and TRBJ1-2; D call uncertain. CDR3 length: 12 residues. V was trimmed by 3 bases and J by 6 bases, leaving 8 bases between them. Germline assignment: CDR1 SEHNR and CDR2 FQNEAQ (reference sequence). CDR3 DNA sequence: TGTGCCAGCAGCTTGGACTTACATGGCTACACCTTC. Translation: CASSLDLHGYTF.

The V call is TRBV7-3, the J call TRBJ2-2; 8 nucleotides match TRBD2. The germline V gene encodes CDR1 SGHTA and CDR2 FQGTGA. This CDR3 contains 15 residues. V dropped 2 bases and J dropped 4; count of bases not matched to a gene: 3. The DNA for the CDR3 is TGTGCCAGCAGCTTAGACGGGGGGGGCACCGGGGAGCTGTTTTTT. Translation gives CASSLDGGGTGELFF.

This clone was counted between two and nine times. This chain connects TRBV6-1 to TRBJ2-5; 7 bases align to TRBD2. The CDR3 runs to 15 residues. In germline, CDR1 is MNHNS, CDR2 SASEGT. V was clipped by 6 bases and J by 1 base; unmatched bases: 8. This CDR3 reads CASRMIAGIQETQYF. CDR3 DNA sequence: TGTGCCAGCAGGATGATAGCGGGTATCCAAGAGACCCAGTACTTC.

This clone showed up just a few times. CDR3 residues: CASSTPLAGSYEQYF. In DNA form, the CDR3 reads TGTGCCAGCAGTACCCCGCTAGCGGGGTCCTACGAGCAGTACTTC. This sequence joins TRBV6-6 and TRBJ2-7; TRBD2 agrees at 9 bases. Trimming removed 5 bases from V and 1 base from J; junction bases left unmatched: 6. The germline CDR1 and CDR2 sequences are MNHNY and SVGAGI (reference sequence). The CDR3 contains 15 residues.

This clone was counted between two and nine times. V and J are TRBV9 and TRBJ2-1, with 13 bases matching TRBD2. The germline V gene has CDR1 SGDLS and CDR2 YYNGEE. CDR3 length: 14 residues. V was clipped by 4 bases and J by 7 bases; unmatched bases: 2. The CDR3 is CASSLTSGRNEQFF. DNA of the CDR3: TGTGCCAGCAGCTTGACTAGCGGGAGGAATGAGCAGTTCTTC.

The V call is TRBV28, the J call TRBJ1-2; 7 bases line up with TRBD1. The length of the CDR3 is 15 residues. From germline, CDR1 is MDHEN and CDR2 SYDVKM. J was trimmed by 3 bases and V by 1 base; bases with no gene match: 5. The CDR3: CASSLSSGGYYGYTF. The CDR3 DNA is TGTGCCAGCAGTTTATCCTCAGGGGGGTACTATGGCTACACCTTC.

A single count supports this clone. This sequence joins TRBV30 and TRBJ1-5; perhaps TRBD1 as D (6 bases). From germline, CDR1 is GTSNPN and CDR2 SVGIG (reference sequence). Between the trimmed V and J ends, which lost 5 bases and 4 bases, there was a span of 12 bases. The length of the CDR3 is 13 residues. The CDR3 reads CAWGGGRNQPQHF. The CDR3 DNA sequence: TGTGCCTGGGGGGGCGGGAGAAATCAGCCCCAGCATTTT.

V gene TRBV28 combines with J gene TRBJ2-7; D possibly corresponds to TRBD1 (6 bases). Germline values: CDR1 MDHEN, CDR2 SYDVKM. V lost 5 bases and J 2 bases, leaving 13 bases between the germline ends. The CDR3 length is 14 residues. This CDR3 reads CASSVTGNPYEQYF. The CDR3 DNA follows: TGTGCCAGCAGTGTCACAGGGAACCCCTACGAGCAGTACTTC.

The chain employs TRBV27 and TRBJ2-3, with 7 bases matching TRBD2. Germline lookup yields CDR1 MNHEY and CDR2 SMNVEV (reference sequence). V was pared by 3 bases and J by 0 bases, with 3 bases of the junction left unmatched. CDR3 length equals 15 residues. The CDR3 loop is CASSFRLASTDTQYF. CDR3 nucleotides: TGTGCCAGCAGTTTTAGACTAGCAAGCACAGATACGCAGTATTTT.

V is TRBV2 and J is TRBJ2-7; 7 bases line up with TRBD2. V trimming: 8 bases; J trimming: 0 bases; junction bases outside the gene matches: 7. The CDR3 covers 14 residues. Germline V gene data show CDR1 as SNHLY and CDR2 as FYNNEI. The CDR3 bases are TGTGCCAGCGTTCGAGCGGGATTCTCCTACGAGCAGTACTTC. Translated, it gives CASVRAGFSYEQYF. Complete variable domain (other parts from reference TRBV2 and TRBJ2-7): EPEVTQTPSHQVTQMGQEVILRCVPISNHLYFYWYRQILGQKVEFLVSFYNNEISEKSEIFDDQFSVERPDGSNFTLKIRSTKLEDSAMYFCASVRAGFSYEQYFGPGTRLTVT.

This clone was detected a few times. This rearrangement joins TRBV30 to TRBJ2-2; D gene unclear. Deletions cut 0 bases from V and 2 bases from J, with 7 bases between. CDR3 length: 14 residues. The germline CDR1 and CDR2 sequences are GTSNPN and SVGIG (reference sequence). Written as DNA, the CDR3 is TGTGCCTGGAGTGTTAGGAGAAACACCGGGGAGCTGTTTTTT. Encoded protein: CAWSVRRNTGELFF.

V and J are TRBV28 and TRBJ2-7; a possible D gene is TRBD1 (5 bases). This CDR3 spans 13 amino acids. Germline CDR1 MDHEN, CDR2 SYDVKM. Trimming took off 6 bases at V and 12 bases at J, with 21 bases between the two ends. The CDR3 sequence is CASSQTRAGQGYF. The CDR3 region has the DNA TGTGCCAGCAGCCAAACCCGGGCAGGCCAGGGGTACTTC.